These T cell receptor beta chains were read from a single sample in a study of blood T cell repertoires in COVID-19. TCRdb's table, derived via immunoSEQ multiplex PCR, lists solely in-frame clones and lacks some. In the table there are 150,000 to 250,000 clones, roughly three quarters of which are singletons. Sequenced: peripheral blood. The origin of the receptors is a woman between 40 and 50 years old with COVID-19, enrolled during active disease. The CDR3 runs from the conserved cysteine through the conserved F or W.

V gene	J gene	CDR3 protein
TRBV6-4	TRBJ2-1	CASSDTRTGGNEQFF
TRBV11-2	TRBJ2-7	CASSLDRFEEYEQYF
TRBV2	TRBJ1-4	CASNGIGEKLFF
TRBV30	TRBJ2-3	CAWSANKHDTQYF
TRBV10-2	TRBJ1-2	CASSADRAVGGYTF
TRBV3-1/TRBV3-2	TRBJ2-5	CASSQGGRGGPGTQYF
TRBV5-1	TRBJ2-1	CASSPGFTTSFYNEQFF
TRBV19	TRBJ1-2	CASEASGTGTLNYGYTF
TRBV6-5	TRBJ2-3	CASGWQPSDYSDTQYF
TRBV25-1	TRBJ1-2	CASNPTGGVSGYTF
TRBV11-3	TRBJ2-5	CASSQRIGTGGETQYF
TRBV24-1	TRBJ2-1	CATSDGASGDSLYNEQFF
TRBV24-1	TRBJ2-3	CATSGGSGGDTDTQYF
TRBV7-3	TRBJ2-6	CASSSTRGPGANVLTF
TRBV2	TRBJ2-7	CASSVLAVSYEQYF
TRBV19	TRBJ1-1	CASSIDPREVNTEAFF
TRBV19	TRBJ2-7	CASRTLAEKILSYEQYF
TRBV6-7	TRBJ1-3	CARTGASGNTIYF
TRBV6-5	TRBJ1-6	CASRLGGRLDSPLHF
TRBV5-1	TRBJ2-1	CASSLGLAGFLYNEQFF
TRBV5-6	TRBJ1-2	CASSLGQGSYGYTF
TRBV6-2/TRBV6-3	TRBJ1-2	CASSGTVAANYGYTF
TRBV6-5	TRBJ1-1	CASSGQGSRTEAFF
TRBV6-1	TRBJ1-1	CASSERKNTEAFF
TRBV27	TRBJ1-1	CASSLRMGYEAFF
TRBV7-9	TRBJ2-2	CASSLVPWQGAGELFF
TRBV24-1	TRBJ2-3	CATSRGGGGADTQYF
TRBV5-1	TRBJ2-7	CASSFNTGPYEQYF
TRBV29-1	TRBJ2-7	CSVAGQPDYEQYF
TRBV29-1	TRBJ1-2	CSVGGQGVSLINYGYTF
TRBV24-1	TRBJ2-1	CATSDTSWASYNEQFF
TRBV6-6	TRBJ1-4	CASKFRTGGNEKLFF
TRBV9	TRBJ1-6	CASSVDQGMNSPLHF
TRBV10-1	TRBJ2-6	CASSAGLVAGANVLTF
TRBV5-1	TRBJ2-3	CASSLVPPTEGRRPTDTQYF
TRBV7-9	TRBJ2-7	CASSSQGIGDEQYF
TRBV6-5	TRBJ2-7	CASKTGQGANEQYF